Listed below are T cell receptor beta chains from one sample, sequenced in a study of memory CD4+ T cells and cytomegalovirus serostatus. Clones were sequenced by immunoSEQ multiplex PCR, and TCRdb holds only the in-frame ones, with some missing. The data show about 39,000 clones, around three quarters seen once. Sequencing was carried out using memory CD4+ T cells from blood. Every receptor here comes from an adult in good health and CMV-seronegative. Both conserved end residues are trimmed from each CDR3. Only part of the rows carry a size: once, few, many, or a class if the clone is expanded.

clone_size cdr3_length v_call cdr3_aa
NA 15 TRBV30 AWSVWTRSGVNEKLF
NA 14 TRBV2 ASSEARGSGTGELF
NA 11 TRBV27 ASTGWTTDTQY
NA 10 TRBV6-6 ASRPSSGEQF
NA 14 TRBV11-3 ASSRIGPRQTYEQY
NA 12 TRBV5-5 ASSFGAGRIGYT
few 10 TRBV10-3 AISTGNQPQH
NA 14 TRBV19 ASSIGWDSFNEKLF
few 9 TRBV29-1 SVDQGTKAF
once 13 TRBV2 ASSEGGLSGNTQY
NA 13 TRBV6-1 ASSEGAQGGETQY
NA 14 TRBV6-5 ASSYRTGSYNSPLH
NA 10 TRBV7-2 ASSLGTGELF
NA 12 TRBV5-4 ASSLGQGRYGYT
NA 13 TRBV2 ASTVTGGVDNGYT
NA 13 TRBV30 AWSVPLAAVDTQY
NA 10 TRBV7-2 ASSGGYNEQF
NA 13 TRBV21-1 ASTSQGRAGNTIY
NA 13 TRBV19 ASSPMRRGLDEQF
NA 14 TRBV5-5 ASSSKLATLQETQY
NA 14 TRBV7-8 ASSPPRRTGPYEQY
few 13 TRBV4-2 ASSQVLGGQETQY
NA 11 TRBV7-2 ASRPASKYEQY
few 13 TRBV2 ASRFTGTENQPQH
NA 15 TRBV12-2 ASRHARGGSGNQPQH
NA 12 TRBV5-1 ASSVGRGETEAF
NA 12 TRBV5-1 ASSSGISGNTIY
NA 10 TRBV6-1 ASSESVVGYT
NA 12 TRBV2 ASSGGSTNEKLF
NA 11 TRBV29-1 SVGTGGLGGYT
NA 10 TRBV6-1 ASSETWYEQF
once 9 TRBV25-1 ASSEAVEQY
NA 10 TRBV5-8 ASSGDKYEQY
NA 14 TRBV18 ASSPPNRADYNEQF
NA 11 TRBV6-5 ASTDTDNYGYT
NA 13 TRBV19 ASSIGQGRQETQY
medium-sized 13 TRBV5-5 ASSTDRGANYGYT
once 12 TRBV19 ASSMARQVYGYT
NA 11 TRBV9 ASSVATGSEQY
NA 11 TRBV14 ASSQASAWGYT